This is a list of T cell receptor beta chains from one sample in a study of shared clonotypes between healthy human individuals. The table came from immunoSEQ multiplex PCR; TCRdb's copy has only in-frame clones and leaves some out. This table has about 2,200,000 clones, approximately 94% appearing once. The sequencing input was naive CD8+ T cells from PBMCs. The receptors were gathered from a man between 18 and 29 years old in good health. Some clones in this sample may be carry-over from other donors' samples. CDR3s include the opening cysteine and the closing phenylalanine or tryptophan. The D gene is left open where the match is weak. Rows may omit the clone size; those that give it use once, few, many or a size class.

>NA|TRBV19|NA|TRBJ1-5
CASSIGRDSNQPQHF
TGTGCCAGTAGTATAGGCCGGGACTCGAATCAGCCCCAGCATTTT
>NA|TRBV27|once|TRBJ2-3
CASSLRINHLTDTQYF
TGTGCCAGCAGTTTGAGGATCAATCACCTCACAGATACGCAGTATTTT
>NA|TRBV6-5|NA|TRBJ1-2
CASSYDQKYGYTF
TGTGCCAGCAGTTACGACCAGAAGTATGGCTACACCTTC
>NA|TRBV27|NA|TRBJ2-2
CASSTQTGRNTGELFF
TGTGCCAGCAGTACCCAGACAGGCCGGAACACCGGGGAGCTGTTTTTT
>TRBD1|TRBV13|NA|TRBJ1-1
CASSSTGDWDTEAFF
TGTGCCAGCAGCTCTACAGGGGATTGGGACACTGAAGCTTTCTTT
>NA|TRBV7-9|NA|TRBJ2-7
CASSLGGDEQYF
TGTGCCAGCAGCTTGGGGGGTGACGAGCAGTACTTC
>NA|TRBV28|NA|TRBJ2-7
CASSLWQGSYEQYF
TGTGCCAGCAGTTTGTGGCAGGGATCCTACGAGCAGTACTTC
>TRBD1|TRBV19|NA|TRBJ1-2
CASSFSGGYGYTF
TGTGCCAGTAGCTTCTCAGGGGGGTATGGCTACACCTTC
>NA|TRBV27|NA|TRBJ1-2
CASSGGGPSYGYTF
TGTGCCAGCAGTGGGGGGGGACCTAGTTATGGCTACACCTTC
>TRBD1|TRBV7-9|NA|TRBJ2-7
CASSTNRGANYEQYF
TGTGCCAGCAGCACAAACAGGGGTGCCAACTACGAGCAGTACTTC
>NA|TRBV10-3|once|TRBJ2-3
CAISESSPSSTDTQYF
TGTGCCATCAGTGAGTCTTCGCCCTCTAGCACAGATACGCAGTATTTT
>NA|TRBV6-1|NA|TRBJ1-4
CASRAGGNEKLFF
TGTGCCAGCCGGGCCGGAGGTAATGAAAAACTGTTTTTT
>NA|TRBV6-1|NA|TRBJ2-7
CASRESHPYEQYF
TGTGCCAGCAGGGAAAGTCACCCCTACGAGCAGTACTTC
>NA|TRBV5-1|NA|TRBJ1-3
CASSGGVSGNTIYF
TGCGCCAGCAGCGGTGGAGTCTCTGGAAACACCATATATTTT
>NA|TRBV5-5|NA|TRBJ1-1
CASSLDGGPLNTEAFF
TGTGCCAGCAGCTTGGACGGGGGGCCGCTGAACACTGAAGCTTTCTTT
>TRBD1|TRBV15|NA|TRBJ1-2
CATSRVGTGYGYTF
TGTGCCACCAGCAGAGTAGGGACAGGGTATGGCTACACCTTC
>NA|TRBV7-9|once|TRBJ1-2
CASSSQHIRPSNDYGYTF
TGTGCCAGCAGCTCCCAACACATAAGACCGAGTAATGACTATGGCTACACCTTC
>NA|TRBV4-1|NA|TRBJ2-7
CASSQVQARSEQYF
TGCGCCAGCAGCCAAGTGCAGGCGCGCAGCGAGCAGTACTTC
>TRBD2|TRBV6-8|NA|TRBJ2-5
CASRALRTSGSGETQYF
TGTGCCAGCAGAGCCCTGAGGACTAGCGGGAGTGGGGAGACCCAGTACTTC
>NA|TRBV6-5|NA|TRBJ1-3
CASSYFNSGNTIYF
TGTGCCAGCAGTTATTTTAACTCTGGAAACACCATATATTTT
>TRBD1|TRBV9|NA|TRBJ2-7
CASSADGTGYEQYF
TGTGCCAGCAGCGCGGACGGGACAGGCTACGAGCAGTACTTC
>TRBD2|TRBV28|NA|TRBJ2-5
CASSLSRGGRLQETQYF
TGTGCCAGCAGTTTAAGTAGGGGCGGGAGGCTGCAAGAGACCCAGTACTTC
>TRBD1|TRBV6-6|NA|TRBJ2-7
CASSYSETGVDEQYF
TGTGCCAGCAGTTACTCCGAGACAGGGGTCGACGAGCAGTACTTC
>NA|TRBV7-9|NA|TRBJ1-2
CASSYPEGATDYGYTF
TGTGCCAGCAGCTACCCCGAGGGCGCGACGGATTATGGCTACACCTTC
>NA|TRBV5-5|NA|TRBJ2-3
CASSSDSTDTQYF
TGTGCCAGCAGCTCGGACAGCACAGATACGCAGTATTTT
>TRBD1|TRBV7-2|NA|TRBJ2-2
CASSDRQGENTGELFF
TGTGCCAGCAGCGACCGACAGGGGGAGAACACCGGGGAGCTGTTTTTT
>TRBD2|TRBV23-1|NA|TRBJ2-6
CARTGGSGANVLTF
TGCGCCAGAACGGGGGGGTCTGGGGCCAACGTCCTGACTTTC
>TRBD1|TRBV30|NA|TRBJ1-2
CAWSWTGGDYGYTF
TGTGCCTGGAGTTGGACAGGGGGCGACTATGGCTACACCTTC
>NA|TRBV4-1|NA|TRBJ1-1
CASSGVFVGESFLTEAFF
TGCGCCAGCAGCGGAGTTTTTGTGGGTGAATCCTTTCTCACTGAAGCTTTCTTT